This is a list of T cell receptor beta chains from one sample in a study of T cell responses to AZD1222 COVID-19 vaccine. Data came from immunoSEQ multiplex PCR; TCRdb stores just in-frame clones and leaves some out. This sample has under 150,000 clones; about 89% occur once, and the top ten carry 28%. The sequences come from peripheral blood, collected on day 0 of AZD1222 vaccination. The receptors here all came from an adult in good health. CDR3s include the opening cysteine and the closing phenylalanine or tryptophan. D genes are given only for firm matches. Size values are once, few and many counts, or a class for expanded clones, and some rows have none.

J gene: TRBJ2-3
V gene: TRBV28
D gene: TRBD1
CDR3 length: 15
clone size: -
CDR3 protein: CASSSQGAQTDTQYF
CDR3 DNA: TGTGCCAGCAGTTCTCAGGGGGCGCAGACAGATACGCAGTATTTT

J gene: TRBJ1-2
V gene: TRBV19
D gene: TRBD1
CDR3 length: 14
clone size: -
CDR3 protein: CASSIGTGLSGYTF
CDR3 DNA: TGTGCCAGTAGTATAGGGACAGGGCTCTCTGGCTACACCTTC

J gene: TRBJ2-7
V gene: TRBV7-2
D gene: -
CDR3 length: 16
clone size: -
CDR3 protein: CASSLAFGPSSYEQYF
CDR3 DNA: TGTGCCAGCAGCTTAGCATTTGGGCCAAGCTCCTACGAGCAGTACTTC

J gene: TRBJ2-1
V gene: TRBV27
D gene: TRBD1
CDR3 length: 15
clone size: -
CDR3 protein: CASSSRTGGYGEQFF
CDR3 DNA: TGTGCCAGCAGTTCGCGGACAGGGGGGTACGGTGAGCAGTTCTTC

J gene: TRBJ1-2
V gene: TRBV6-6
D gene: -
CDR3 length: 12
clone size: -
CDR3 protein: CASSYSDQGYTF
CDR3 DNA: TGTGCCAGCAGTTACTCGGATCAAGGCTACACCTTC

J gene: TRBJ1-4
V gene: TRBV9
D gene: TRBD1
CDR3 length: 17
clone size: -
CDR3 protein: CASSVGGQGGRQEKLFF
CDR3 DNA: TGTGCCAGCAGCGTAGGGGGACAGGGGGGCCGTCAGGAAAAACTGTTTTTT

J gene: TRBJ2-2
V gene: TRBV6-5
D gene: -
CDR3 length: 15
clone size: -
CDR3 protein: CASSYSPGPGGELFF
CDR3 DNA: TGTGCCAGCAGTTACTCTCCGGGGCCTGGCGGGGAGCTGTTTTTT

J gene: TRBJ2-7
V gene: TRBV7-2
D gene: -
CDR3 length: 14
clone size: -
CDR3 protein: CASSLPGDGYEQYF
CDR3 DNA: TGTGCCAGCAGCTTACCCGGGGACGGTTACGAGCAGTACTTC

J gene: TRBJ2-5
V gene: TRBV18
D gene: -
CDR3 length: 15
clone size: -
CDR3 protein: CASSPNPGYQETQYF
CDR3 DNA: TGTGCCAGCTCACCTAACCCGGGGTACCAAGAGACCCAGTACTTC

J gene: TRBJ1-1
V gene: TRBV11-2
D gene: -
CDR3 length: 13
clone size: -
CDR3 protein: CASSLVQLTEAFF
CDR3 DNA: TGTGCCAGCAGCTTAGTGCAGCTTACTGAAGCTTTCTTT

J gene: TRBJ1-5
V gene: TRBV19
D gene: -
CDR3 length: 15
clone size: -
CDR3 protein: CASSIIIVSNQPQHF
CDR3 DNA: TGTGCCAGTAGTATTATAATTGTGAGCAATCAGCCCCAGCATTTT

J gene: TRBJ2-1
V gene: TRBV5-1
D gene: -
CDR3 length: 15
clone size: -
CDR3 protein: CASSFEGSSYNEQFF
CDR3 DNA: TGCGCCAGCAGCTTCGAGGGGTCCTCCTACAATGAGCAGTTCTTC

J gene: TRBJ1-6
V gene: TRBV10-3
D gene: -
CDR3 length: 15
clone size: -
CDR3 protein: CAISVGQDNNSPLHF
CDR3 DNA: TGTGCCATCAGTGTCGGGCAGGATAATAATTCACCCCTCCACTTT

J gene: TRBJ2-2
V gene: TRBV25-1
D gene: -
CDR3 length: 13
clone size: -
CDR3 protein: CASGPQDTGELFF
CDR3 DNA: TGTGCCAGTGGACCCCAGGACACCGGGGAGCTGTTTTTT

J gene: TRBJ2-7
V gene: TRBV4-1
D gene: -
CDR3 length: 15
clone size: -
CDR3 protein: CASSLATGDTYEQYF
CDR3 DNA: TGCGCCAGCAGCCTGGCAACGGGAGATACCTACGAGCAGTACTTC

J gene: TRBJ2-3
V gene: TRBV11-3
D gene: -
CDR3 length: 16
clone size: -
CDR3 protein: CASSLGGGAGTDTQYF
CDR3 DNA: TGTGCCAGCAGCCTGGGAGGGGGCGCTGGCACAGATACGCAGTATTTT

J gene: TRBJ1-2
V gene: TRBV5-6
D gene: TRBD1
CDR3 length: 16
clone size: -
CDR3 protein: CASSRERQGFNYGYTF
CDR3 DNA: TGTGCCAGCAGCCGGGAAAGACAGGGATTTAACTATGGCTACACCTTC

J gene: TRBJ2-7
V gene: TRBV6-5
D gene: TRBD2
CDR3 length: 15
clone size: -
CDR3 protein: CASSYSGGSSYEQYF
CDR3 DNA: TGTGCCAGCAGTTACTCGGGCGGGAGCTCCTACGAGCAGTACTTC

J gene: TRBJ2-3
V gene: TRBV18
D gene: -
CDR3 length: 12
clone size: -
CDR3 protein: CASSPFGVEQYF
CDR3 DNA: TGTGCCAGCTCACCATTTGGGGTTGAGCAGTATTTT

J gene: TRBJ2-3
V gene: TRBV6-2/TRBV6-3
D gene: -
CDR3 length: 15
clone size: -
CDR3 protein: CASSYDSGYTDTQYF
CDR3 DNA: TGTGCCAGCAGTTACGATAGCGGATACACAGATACGCAGTATTTT

J gene: TRBJ2-7
V gene: TRBV6-1
D gene: -
CDR3 length: 11
clone size: few
CDR3 protein: CASSEGYEQYF
CDR3 DNA: TGTGCCAGCAGTGAAGGCTACGAGCAGTACTTC

J gene: TRBJ2-2
V gene: TRBV19
D gene: TRBD1
CDR3 length: 12
clone size: -
CDR3 protein: CATGMGTGELFF
CDR3 DNA: TGTGCGACAGGGATGGGCACCGGGGAGCTGTTTTTT

J gene: TRBJ2-1
V gene: TRBV30
D gene: -
CDR3 length: 14
clone size: -
CDR3 protein: CAWSRFDMYNEQFF
CDR3 DNA: TGTGCCTGGAGCCGATTTGACATGTACAATGAGCAGTTCTTC

J gene: TRBJ1-5
V gene: TRBV18
D gene: -
CDR3 length: 18
clone size: -
CDR3 protein: CASSPQESSEYSNQPQHF
CDR3 DNA: TGTGCCAGCTCACCACAGGAATCCAGCGAATATAGCAATCAGCCCCAGCATTTT

J gene: TRBJ2-7
V gene: TRBV15
D gene: -
CDR3 length: 14
clone size: -
CDR3 protein: CATSRDRGPNEQYF
CDR3 DNA: TGTGCCACCAGCAGAGATCGGGGGCCCAACGAGCAGTACTTC

J gene: TRBJ1-1
V gene: TRBV10-1
D gene: -
CDR3 length: 18
clone size: -
CDR3 protein: CASSEVILRRIMNTEAFF
CDR3 DNA: TGCGCCAGCAGTGAAGTAATCTTGCGGAGGATCATGAACACTGAAGCTTTCTTT

J gene: TRBJ2-7
V gene: TRBV27
D gene: TRBD2
CDR3 length: 13
clone size: -
CDR3 protein: CASTRSGATVQYF
CDR3 DNA: TGTGCCAGCACCCGGAGCGGGGCGACCGTGCAGTACTTC

J gene: TRBJ2-2
V gene: TRBV7-3
D gene: TRBD2
CDR3 length: 15
clone size: -
CDR3 protein: CASSPGLAGDGELFF
CDR3 DNA: TGTGCCAGCAGCCCGGGACTAGCGGGCGACGGGGAGCTGTTTTTT

J gene: TRBJ2-7
V gene: TRBV5-1
D gene: TRBD1
CDR3 length: 15
clone size: -
CDR3 protein: CASSSLMGQGYEQYF
CDR3 DNA: TGCGCCAGCAGCTCCCTAATGGGACAGGGGTACGAGCAGTACTTC

J gene: TRBJ1-1
V gene: TRBV6-6
D gene: -
CDR3 length: 13
clone size: -
CDR3 protein: CASRVGTPAGAFF
CDR3 DNA: TGTGCCAGCAGGGTTGGGACACCTGCAGGGGCTTTCTTT

J gene: TRBJ1-5
V gene: TRBV27
D gene: -
CDR3 length: 16
clone size: -
CDR3 protein: CASRPTPGGGGQPQHF
CDR3 DNA: TGTGCCAGCAGACCCACCCCCGGGGGGGGAGGACAGCCCCAGCATTTT

J gene: TRBJ2-7
V gene: TRBV18
D gene: -
CDR3 length: 11
clone size: -
CDR3 protein: CASSPGDEQYF
CDR3 DNA: TGTGCCAGCTCACCAGGGGACGAGCAGTACTTC

J gene: TRBJ1-2
V gene: TRBV7-2
D gene: -
CDR3 length: 14
clone size: -
CDR3 protein: CASSYDGTNYGYTF
CDR3 DNA: TGTGCCAGCAGTTATGACGGTACTAACTATGGCTACACCTTC

J gene: TRBJ2-7
V gene: TRBV12-3/TRBV12-4
D gene: TRBD2
CDR3 length: 13
clone size: -
CDR3 protein: CASSFGGIYEQYF
CDR3 DNA: TGTGCCAGCAGCTTCGGGGGGATCTACGAGCAGTACTTC

J gene: TRBJ2-2
V gene: TRBV7-3
D gene: -
CDR3 length: 14
clone size: -
CDR3 protein: CASSTTPGPGELFF
CDR3 DNA: TGTGCCAGCAGCACGACACCAGGACCCGGGGAGCTGTTTTTT

J gene: TRBJ1-6
V gene: TRBV2
D gene: -
CDR3 length: 14
clone size: -
CDR3 protein: CASSAGAHNSPLHF
CDR3 DNA: TGTGCCAGCAGTGCGGGGGCTCATAATTCACCCCTCCACTTT

J gene: TRBJ2-7
V gene: TRBV7-2
D gene: TRBD2
CDR3 length: 14
clone size: -
CDR3 protein: CASSPRTSPGEQYF
CDR3 DNA: TGTGCCAGCAGTCCACGGACTAGTCCGGGCGAGCAGTACTTC

J gene: TRBJ1-4
V gene: TRBV5-5
D gene: TRBD1
CDR3 length: 15
clone size: -
CDR3 protein: CASSFEGAHGEKLFF
CDR3 DNA: TGTGCCAGCAGCTTTGAGGGGGCTCATGGGGAAAAACTGTTTTTT

J gene: TRBJ1-1
V gene: TRBV5-8
D gene: -
CDR3 length: 13
clone size: -
CDR3 protein: CASSLIENTEAFF
CDR3 DNA: TGTGCCAGCAGCTTGATAGAGAACACTGAAGCTTTCTTT

J gene: TRBJ2-2
V gene: TRBV29-1
D gene: -
CDR3 length: 14
clone size: -
CDR3 protein: CSVRGPRAAGELFF
CDR3 DNA: TGCAGCGTCCGCGGACCGAGGGCGGCCGGGGAGCTGTTTTTT

J gene: TRBJ1-2
V gene: TRBV7-2
D gene: -
CDR3 length: 14
clone size: -
CDR3 protein: CASSPRQLIDGYTF
CDR3 DNA: TGTGCCAGCAGCCCCAGACAGCTAATCGATGGCTACACCTTC

J gene: TRBJ1-2
V gene: TRBV9
D gene: -
CDR3 length: 16
clone size: -
CDR3 protein: CASSVGRIPNNYGYTF
CDR3 DNA: TGTGCCAGCAGCGTAGGACGGATCCCTAATAACTATGGCTACACCTTC

J gene: TRBJ2-1
V gene: TRBV5-1
D gene: -
CDR3 length: 15
clone size: -
CDR3 protein: CASSAQTGGADEQFF
CDR3 DNA: TGCGCCAGCAGCGCCCAGACGGGGGGCGCGGATGAGCAGTTCTTC

J gene: TRBJ2-1
V gene: TRBV7-9
D gene: TRBD1
CDR3 length: 15
clone size: -
CDR3 protein: CASSLDRGRSYEQFF
CDR3 DNA: TGTGCCAGCAGCTTGGACAGGGGGCGAAGCTATGAGCAGTTCTTC

J gene: TRBJ1-2
V gene: TRBV2
D gene: -
CDR3 length: 16
clone size: -
CDR3 protein: CASSEFPPGGAVGYTF
CDR3 DNA: TGTGCCAGCAGTGAATTCCCCCCGGGGGGGGCGGTTGGCTACACCTTC

J gene: TRBJ1-5
V gene: TRBV19
D gene: -
CDR3 length: 13
clone size: -
CDR3 protein: CASSVALLRAQHF
CDR3 DNA: TGTGCCAGTAGTGTCGCGTTGTTGCGGGCCCAGCATTTT

J gene: TRBJ2-3
V gene: TRBV5-4
D gene: -
CDR3 length: 14
clone size: once
CDR3 protein: CASSLEAGTDTQYF
CDR3 DNA: TGTGCCAGCAGCTTGGAGGCCGGGACAGATACGCAGTATTTT

J gene: TRBJ2-1
V gene: TRBV5-1
D gene: -
CDR3 length: 13
clone size: -
CDR3 protein: CASSWDQNNEQFF
CDR3 DNA: TGCGCCAGCAGCTGGGACCAGAACAATGAGCAGTTCTTC

J gene: TRBJ1-3
V gene: TRBV5-1
D gene: -
CDR3 length: 12
clone size: -
CDR3 protein: CASSLGGNTIYF
CDR3 DNA: TGCGCCAGCAGCTTGGGAGGAAACACCATATATTTT

J gene: TRBJ1-4
V gene: TRBV7-2
D gene: -
CDR3 length: 15
clone size: -
CDR3 protein: CASSLGGRPVEKLFF
CDR3 DNA: TGTGCCAGCAGCTTAGGAGGCAGGCCTGTGGAAAAACTGTTTTTT

J gene: TRBJ2-7
V gene: TRBV13
D gene: -
CDR3 length: 16
clone size: -
CDR3 protein: CASSLGQGSMVYEQYF
CDR3 DNA: TGTGCCAGCAGCTTAGGACAGGGTTCGATGGTCTACGAGCAGTACTTC

J gene: TRBJ2-7
V gene: TRBV7-9
D gene: -
CDR3 length: 12
clone size: -
CDR3 protein: CASSSTDTLRFF
CDR3 DNA: TGTGCCAGCAGCTCAACGGACACCTTGAGGTTCTTC